A selection of T cell receptor beta chains follows, all from one sample in a study of response to subunit inactivated influenza vaccine. MiXCR, run by TCRdb on the RT-PCR reads, gives a single entry per CDR3 protein. This table holds about 190,000 distinct CDR3 sequences, around an eighth found once. Source: CD8+ T cells sorted from PBMCs, taken about 5 days after vaccination. These receptors were obtained from a middle-aged man who received an inactivated influenza vaccine. Both conserved end residues are part of each CDR3. Each record gives: clone size, J gene, D gene, V gene, CDR3 protein, CDR3 DNA. D genes are given only for firm matches. Size tells how often a clone was seen (once, few, many) or the class of an expanded clone, and some rows leave it out.

many TRBJ2-1 TRBD2 TRBV5-4 CASSSTSLAGQLNEQFF TGTGCCAGCAGCTCCACCTCGCTAGCGGGGCAACTCAATGAGCAGTTCTTC
NA TRBJ1-1 NA TRBV12-3/TRBV12-4 CASSFDSTGSFF TGTGCCAGCAGTTTTGACAGTACAGGCTCTTTCTTT
NA TRBJ1-1 TRBD1 TRBV7-3 CASKNTGTGVTEAFF TGTGCCAGCAAGAATACCGGGACAGGGGTGACTGAAGCTTTCTTT
few TRBJ2-1 TRBD1 TRBV13 CASRPGTVHNEQFF TGTGCCAGCAGACCCGGGACAGTCCACAATGAGCAGTTCTTC
few TRBJ2-5 TRBD1 TRBV12-3/TRBV12-4 CASSTRDREKETQYF TGTGCCAGCAGTACCCGGGACAGGGAAAAGGAGACCCAGTACTTC
NA TRBJ1-1 NA TRBV6-2/TRBV6-3 CATKQGMNTEAFF TGTGCCACGAAGCAGGGGATGAACACTGAAGCTTTCTTT
NA TRBJ2-1 TRBD2 TRBV29-1 CSVVGGRAGNEQFF TGCAGCGTTGTCGGCGGGAGGGCGGGGAATGAGCAGTTCTTC
few TRBJ2-2 TRBD1 TRBV4-3 CASSPMTGVTGELFF TGCGCCAGCAGCCCTATGACAGGGGTCACCGGGGAGCTGTTTTTT
few TRBJ2-1 NA TRBV18 CASSPNQVPYNEQFF TGTGCCAGCTCACCAAACCAGGTACCCTACAATGAGCAGTTCTTC
NA TRBJ1-1 TRBD1 TRBV10-3 CAISETRLGQGHTEAFF TGTGCCATCAGTGAGACAAGACTGGGACAGGGTCACACTGAAGCTTTCTTT